This is a list of T cell receptor beta chains from one sample in a study of shared clonotypes between healthy human individuals. The repertoire was sequenced with immunoSEQ multiplex PCR; TCRdb's copy has only in-frame clones and lacks some. The repertoire holds 550,000 to 800,000 clones, with 90% as singletons. What was sequenced was memory CD8+ T cells from PBMCs. The source of these receptors is a man younger than 35 in good health. Some clones in this sample may be carry-over from other donors' samples. The CDR3 runs from the conserved cysteine through the conserved F or W. The order of the fields is D gene, CDR3 length, V gene, CDR3 protein. The D gene is left open where the match is weak.

TRBD1	17	TRBV15	CATSRLRQGISSYEQYF
TRBD2	19	TRBV4-3	CASSRLTPSGPSSTDTQYF
NA	10	TRBV27	CATLHDTQYF
NA	14	TRBV6-5	CASSYGGSRDEQYF
NA	14	TRBV7-8	CASSSTTANYGYTF
NA	15	TRBV6-6	CASRDGGSGTYEQYF
NA	11	TRBV2	CASRDPYEQYF
TRBD2	14	TRBV30	CAWTLAGTYNEQFF
NA	14	TRBV7-4	CASSPQRGTDTQYF
NA	15	TRBV5-6	CASSLAGAGTGELFF
NA	10	TRBV2	CASSSNEQFF
NA	13	TRBV2	CARAQQGSNEQFF
NA	14	TRBV7-9	CASSLPMASYEQYF
NA	14	TRBV4-1	CASSPSVGPYEQYF
NA	18	TRBV28	CASSLRGGVASLGGGYTF
NA	13	TRBV19	CASRAGRNQPQHF
NA	14	TRBV29-1	CSVAGLSGTDTQYF
TRBD1	17	TRBV5-1	CASSLDSRQGSGNTIYF
TRBD2	15	TRBV9	CASSTGTRVQETQYF
NA	13	TRBV25-1	CASSDWEVETQYF
TRBD2	16	TRBV7-8	CASSWKRGGSSYEQYF
NA	14	TRBV7-9	CASSPGTPYNEQFF
NA	15	TRBV7-8	CASTLGGRATDTQYF
NA	16	TRBV4-1	CASSPWGGRASVEAFF
NA	13	TRBV9	CASSATSDYEQYF
TRBD2	16	TRBV28	CASRLTLAGGYYEQYF
TRBD1	16	TRBV6-6	CASSYPTGQGFPEAFF
TRBD1	14	TRBV6-5	CASSQRDRGYEQYF
TRBD2	14	TRBV29-1	CSVALAGVYNEQFF
TRBD2	15	TRBV5-1	CASSNDSGMGETQYF
NA	14	TRBV12-5	CASALTVGGDEQFF
TRBD1	17	TRBV28	CASSSPRTGWSTDTQYF
NA	16	TRBV2	CATNPRGRVSTDTQYF
NA	14	TRBV30	CALSLGRLTDTQYF
TRBD2	16	TRBV28	CASSSLMREGWNEQFF
TRBD2	20	TRBV4-3	CASSQDQWGLAGNFTDTQYF
NA	14	TRBV2	CASRTKDSLYGYTF
NA	16	TRBV5-1	CASSLVGPSRGDEQFF